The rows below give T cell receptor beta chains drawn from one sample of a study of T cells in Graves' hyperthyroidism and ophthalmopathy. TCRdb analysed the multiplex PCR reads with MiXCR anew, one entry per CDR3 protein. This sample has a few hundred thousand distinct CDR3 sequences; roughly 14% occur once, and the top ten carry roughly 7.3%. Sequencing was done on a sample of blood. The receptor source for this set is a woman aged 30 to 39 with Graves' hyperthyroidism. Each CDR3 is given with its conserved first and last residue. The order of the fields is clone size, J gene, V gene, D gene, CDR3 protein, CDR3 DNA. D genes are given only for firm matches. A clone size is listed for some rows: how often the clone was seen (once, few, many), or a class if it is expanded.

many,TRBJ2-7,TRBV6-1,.,CASSERGTYEQYF,TGTGCCAGCAGTGAAAGAGGGACCTACGAGCAGTACTTC
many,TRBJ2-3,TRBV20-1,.,CSARDSPGTDTQYF,TGCAGTGCTAGAGATTCTCCGGGTACAGATACGCAGTATTTT
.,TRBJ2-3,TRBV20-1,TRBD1,CSATLGQGASDTQYF,TGCAGTGCTACACTAGGACAGGGGGCGTCGGATACGCAGTATTTT
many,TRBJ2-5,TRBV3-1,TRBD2,CASSQASGQETQYF,TGTGCCAGCAGCCAAGCTAGCGGCCAAGAGACCCAGTACTTC
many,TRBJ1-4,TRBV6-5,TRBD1,CASSYGDRVGEKLFF,TGTGCCAGCAGTTACGGGGACAGGGTGGGTGAAAAACTGTTTTTT
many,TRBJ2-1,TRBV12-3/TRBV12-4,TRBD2,CASSLGRERVNEQFF,TGTGCCAGCAGCTTGGGGCGGGAGAGGGTCAATGAGCAGTTCTTC
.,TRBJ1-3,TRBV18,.,CASSPDNTYGNTIYF,TGTGCCAGCTCACCGGATAACACTTATGGAAACACCATATATTTT
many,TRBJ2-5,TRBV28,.,CASSLYSGREETQYF,TGTGCCAGCAGTTTGTACTCGGGAAGAGAAGAGACCCAGTACTTC
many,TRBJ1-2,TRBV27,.,CASSFDRSGYTF,TGTGCCAGCAGTTTCGACCGCTCTGGCTACACCTTC
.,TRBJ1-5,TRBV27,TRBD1,CASSSPGTGRQQPQHF,TGTGCCAGCAGTTCCCCCGGGACAGGGAGGCAACAGCCCCAGCATTTT
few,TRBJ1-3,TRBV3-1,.,CASSPRDVGNTIYF,TGTGCCAGCAGCCCGAGGGACGTCGGAAACACCATATATTTT
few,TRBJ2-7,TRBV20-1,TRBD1,CSARKLPGQGEASSYEQYF,TGCAGTGCTAGAAAACTCCCGGGACAGGGGGAAGCAAGCTCCTACGAGCAGTACTTC
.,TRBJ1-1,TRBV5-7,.,CASSFTVSTEAFF,TGTGCCAGCAGCTTTACAGTCAGCACTGAAGCTTTCTTT
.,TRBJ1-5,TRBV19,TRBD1,CASRGTGMWVDNQPQHF,TGTGCCAGTAGAGGGACAGGAATGTGGGTTGACAATCAGCCCCAGCATTTT
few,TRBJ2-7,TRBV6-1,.,CASSGGTLDLYEQYF,TGTGCCAGCAGTGGCGGGACACTCGACTTATACGAGCAGTACTTC
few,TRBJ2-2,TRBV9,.,CASKDAQAVAGELFF,TGTGCCAGCAAGGACGCCCAGGCCGTGGCCGGGGAGCTGTTTTTT
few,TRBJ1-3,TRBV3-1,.,CASSQLDSSGNTIYF,TGTGCCAGCAGCCAACTTGACAGCTCTGGAAACACCATATATTTT
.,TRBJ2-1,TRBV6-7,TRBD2,CASRAEREPYNEQFF,TGTGCCAGCAGGGCAGAGCGGGAGCCTTACAATGAGCAGTTCTTC
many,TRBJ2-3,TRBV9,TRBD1,CASSVFSGQSTDTQYF,TGTGCCAGCAGCGTATTCTCGGGACAGTCCACAGATACGCAGTATTTT
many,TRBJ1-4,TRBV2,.,CASTEEGLGEKLFF,TGTGCCAGCACCGAGGAGGGGCTGGGTGAAAAACTGTTTTTT
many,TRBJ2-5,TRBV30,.,CAWSFRGQETQYF,TGTGCCTGGAGTTTCCGGGGCCAAGAGACCCAGTACTTC
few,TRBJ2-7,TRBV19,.,CASRSTDSYEQYF,TGTGCCAGTAGATCGACAGACTCCTACGAGCAGTACTTC
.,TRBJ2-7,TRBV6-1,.,CASSDQREQYF,TGTGCCAGCAGTGATCAGAGGGAGCAGTACTTC